These 4 T cell receptor beta chains were all obtained from the same sample, sequenced in a study of regulatory T cells in long-lasting Graves disease. Regarding time point: newly diagnosed GD, antithyroid drugs for less than 3 months. Construction of the TCR library relied on RNA isolated from PBMCs. Assembly of TCR beta libraries relied on iRepertoire HTBI primers together with Arm-PCR of CDR3 regions. TCRdb analysed the multiplex PCR reads with MiXCR anew, one entry per CDR3 protein. The sample lists around 420,000 distinct CDR3 sequences, about 15% occurring once. The sample was also linked to a second study, of T cells in Graves' hyperthyroidism and ophthalmopathy.

The specimen was peripheral blood mononuclear cells (PBMCs), collected at new diagnosis, from a patient treated with antithyroid drugs. The source of these receptors is a woman aged 40 to 50 with Graves disease.

Only a few counts were recorded for this clonotype. The chain is built from TRBV20-1 and TRBJ2-1; D is possibly TRBD1 (6 bases). Germline loops: CDR1 DFQATT, CDR2 SNEGSKA (reference sequence). The CDR3 spans 14 residues. Trimming shortened V by 3 bases and J by 9 bases, and 18 bases separated the two germline ends. CDR3 DNA sequence: TGCAGTGCTAGTAACAACAGGGAAAGGGTTGAGCAGTTCTTC. Translating gives CSASNNRERVEQFF.

This clonotype was observed many times. The chain joins TRBV29-1 to TRBJ2-7; TRBD1 aligns across 11 bases. Losses at the gene ends were 7 bases for V and 6 bases for J; bases not matched to a gene: 8. CDR3 size: 13 residues. Germline V gene data show CDR1 as SQVTM and CDR2 as ANQGSEA. This chain's CDR3 is CSAFRDRGSEQYF. The CDR3 DNA sequence: TGCAGCGCTTTCCGGGACAGGGGGTCCGAGCAGTACTTC.

This clonotype was counted many times. This sequence joins TRBV10-3 and TRBJ2-1; 8 positions agree with TRBD2. J was trimmed by 6 bases and V by 1 base; bases with no gene match: 17. The germline V gene has CDR1 ENHRY and CDR2 SYGVKD. The CDR3 has 19 residues. CDR3 residues: CAISELESREEVLGNEQFF. The DNA for the CDR3 is TGTGCCATCAGTGAGTTAGAATCGCGGGAGGAAGTTCTTGGCAATGAGCAGTTCTTC.

This clonotype was counted many times. This chain connects TRBV29-1 to TRBJ2-1, with 8 bases lining up with TRBD1. This CDR3 is 16 amino acids long. The J segment lost 6 bases and the V segment lost 7 bases, leaving 17 bases of the junction unmatched. Germline loops: CDR1 SQVTM, CDR2 ANQGSEA. The CDR3 reads CSDRGVGQGLSNEQFF. The CDR3 DNA reads TGCAGCGATCGCGGGGTCGGACAGGGCCTAAGCAATGAGCAGTTCTTC.